The next 22 T cell receptor beta chains were all read from a single sample in a study of control samples from healthy donors and cancer patients. Generated by immunoSEQ multiplex PCR, the TCRdb table keeps only in-frame clones and is missing some. The sample has 150,000 to 200,000 clones, 90% to 95% seen once; the top ten hold 1.1% to 1.5%. Sequencing was performed on blood. The receptor set was obtained from a man aged 25 to 45 in good health.

The gene calls are TRBV27 and TRBJ2-5; 9 positions match TRBD2. This CDR3 comprises 16 residues. CDR1 and CDR2 (germline): MNHEY, SMNVEV (reference sequence). The junction had 12 bases not matched to a gene; V was cut back by 5 bases and J by 5 bases. DNA of the CDR3: TGTGCCAGCAGTCTAACAAGCCAGACTAGCGGTGAGACCCAGTACTTC. Residues: CASSLTSQTSGETQYF.

CDR3 bases: TGTGCCATCAGTGAGTCCCAGGGGGCCTACAATGAGCAGTTCTTC. It translates to CAISESQGAYNEQFF. The chain is built from TRBV10-3 and TRBJ2-1, with TRBD1 matching 7 bases. The J segment lost 2 bases and the V segment lost 0 bases, leaving 1 base of the junction unmatched. This CDR3 is built from 15 residues. CDR1 and CDR2 from the germline V gene are ENHRY and SYGVKD.

The J gene is TRBJ2-2, the V gene TRBV5-8; 9 bases match TRBD1. V lost 5 bases, J lost 3 bases, and 8 bases stayed unmatched. The CDR3 runs 16 residues. Germline V gives CDR1 SGHTS, CDR2 YDEGEE. In DNA form, the CDR3 reads TGTGCCAGCAGACGAACAGGGGGCGCGTACACCGGGGAGCTGTTTTTT. It specifies CASRRTGGAYTGELFF.

The sample holds one count of this clone. The chain employs TRBV19 and TRBJ2-1; the match to TRBD2 covers 9 bases. This CDR3 region has 16 residues. Per germline, CDR1 LNHDA and CDR2 SQIVND (reference sequence). V shed 1 base and J 4 bases; nucleotides not matched to a gene: 5. Here the CDR3 DNA reads TGTGCCAGTAGTATAGTGAGCGGGGGGTCTTACAATGAGCAGTTCTTC. Translated, it gives CASSIVSGGSYNEQFF.

V is TRBV5-4 and J is TRBJ2-3; 10 bases line up with TRBD2. CDR3 length equals 17 residues. After removal of 0 bases from V and 2 bases from J, the junction contained 6 bases not matched to a gene. The germline V gene encodes CDR1 SGHNT and CDR2 YYREEE (reference sequence). The CDR3 coding sequence is TGTGCCAGCAGCTTGGGCCTAAGCGGGGGGGCCACAGATACGCAGTATTTT. Translated, it gives CASSLGLSGGATDTQYF.

This clone is a singleton in its sample. The CDR3 is CASSEMASSSYEQYF. The CDR3 DNA follows: TGTGCCAGCAGTGAAATGGCGAGTAGCTCCTACGAGCAGTACTTC. The chain employs TRBV2 and TRBJ2-7; D unclear. The CDR3 runs to 15 residues. Germline assignment: CDR1 SNHLY and CDR2 FYNNEI. Trimming removed 2 bases at V and 0 bases at J, with 11 bases between.

The V and J genes are TRBV24-1 and TRBJ2-3; D unresolved. CDR1 is KGHDR and CDR2 is SFDVKD in the germline V gene. V dropped 4 bases and J dropped 6 bases, with 10 bases sitting between them. CDR3 length equals 13 residues. This CDR3 reads CATSEAPYDTQYF. The DNA of the CDR3 is TGTGCCACCAGTGAGGCCCCCTACGATACGCAGTATTTT.

This chain uses TRBV5-1 with TRBJ1-5; TRBD1 aligns across 7 bases. The CDR3 sequence is 14 residues long. CDR1 is SGHRS, CDR2 YFSETQ, per germline. The junction had 6 bases not matched to a gene; V was cut back by 4 bases and J by 5 bases. The CDR3 DNA is TGCGCCAGCAGCCCAGGGACAGAACATCAGCCCCAGCATTTT. This codes for CASSPGTEHQPQHF.

The genes are TRBV7-9 and TRBJ1-3, with 7 bases that match TRBD1. This CDR3 spans 14 amino acids. Trimming took 5 bases from V and 3 from J; bases not matched to a gene: 4. CDR1 and CDR2 from the germline V gene are SEHNR and FQNEAQ (reference sequence). The CDR3 DNA follows: TGTGCCAGCAGCGCCCCAGGGGGTGGAAACACCATATATTTT. Translating it yields CASSAPGGGNTIYF. Full variable domain (rest looked up from reference TRBV7-9 and TRBJ1-3): DTGVSQNPRHKITKRGQNVTFRCDPISEHNRLYWYRQTLGQGPEFLTYFQNEAQLEKSRLLSDRFSAERPKGSFSTLEIQRTEQGDSAMYLCASSAPGGGNTIYFGEGSWLTVV.

The chain couples TRBV9 to TRBJ2-3; 7 nucleotides align to TRBD2. Germline loops: CDR1 SGDLS, CDR2 YYNGEE. This CDR3 is 15 amino acids long. The V gene end was trimmed by 0 bases and the J gene end by 2 bases; junction bases not matched to a gene: 3. CDR3 nucleotide sequence: TGTGCCAGCAGCGTAGTAGGGACTACCACAGATACGCAGTATTTT. Translating it yields CASSVVGTTTDTQYF.

This clone was counted a single time. The rearrangement uses TRBV28 and TRBJ1-6, with D hard to call. V lost 7 bases, J lost 7 bases, and 11 bases lay in between. Germline CDR1 is MDHEN and CDR2 is SYDVKM. CDR3 length equals 13 residues. DNA for the CDR3: TGTGCCAGCATGGCACGGCAAAATTCACCCCTCCACTTT. It specifies CASMARQNSPLHF. The whole variable domain, remainder taken from reference TRBV28 and TRBJ1-6, is DVKVTQSSRYLVKRTGEKVFLECVQDMDHENMFWYRQDPGLGLRLIYFSYDVKMKEKGDIPEGYSVSREKKERFSLILESASTNQTSMYLCASMARQNSPLHFGNGTRLTVT.

This chain connects TRBV19 to TRBJ2-2; D uncertain. The CDR3 has 14 amino acids. Trimming pared 3 bases from V and 2 bases from J, leaving 7 bases between. Germline CDR1 reads LNHDA; CDR2 reads SQIVND (reference sequence). The CDR3 DNA is TGTGCCAGTAGTATCACAGCCAACACCGGGGAGCTGTTTTTT. Its translation is CASSITANTGELFF.

The rearrangement uses TRBV7-2 and TRBJ2-2; D possibly matches TRBD1 or TRBD2 (6 bases each). Trimming pared 5 bases from V and 7 bases from J, leaving 14 bases between. The CDR3 spans 14 residues. Germline CDR1 and CDR2: SGHTA and FQGNSA. CDR3 bases: TGTGCCAGCAGCCGGGGGCAGGCGGTCGGGGAGCTGTTTTTT. This codes for CASSRGQAVGELFF.

The CDR3 spells CASSLDNRERGYEQFF. The CDR3 nucleotides are TGTGCCAGCAGTTTAGACAACAGGGAGAGGGGGTATGAGCAGTTCTTC. The J gene is TRBJ2-1, the V gene TRBV28; D is possibly TRBD1 (6 bases). Trimming stripped 2 bases from V and 8 bases from J, with 19 bases between. Germline assignment: CDR1 MDHEN and CDR2 SYDVKM. This CDR3 has 16 amino acids.

The chain links TRBV30 to TRBJ2-3; D is unclear. V was trimmed by 5 bases and J by 2 bases, leaving 5 bases between them. CDR1 GTSNPN and CDR2 SVGIG come from the germline V gene (reference sequence). The CDR3 spans 11 residues. The CDR3 nucleotides are TGTGCCTGGGGCGACACAGATACGCAGTATTTT. It encodes CAWGDTDTQYF.

This sequence joins TRBV19 and TRBJ1-2, with D perhaps TRBD1 (5 bases). This CDR3 comprises 14 residues. Germline CDR1 LNHDA, CDR2 SQIVND (reference sequence). V was cut by 3 bases and J by 8 bases, with 16 bases left in between. CDR3 region: CASSMGVGVGGYTF. CDR3 nucleotides: TGTGCCAGTAGTATGGGGGTAGGGGTCGGCGGCTACACCTTC. Drawing the rest from reference TRBV19 and TRBJ1-2, the complete variable domain is DGGITQSPKYLFRKEGQNVTLSCEQNLNHDAMYWYRQDPGQGLRLIYYSQIVNDFQKGDIAEGYSVSREKKESFPLTVTSAQKNPTAFYLCASSMGVGVGGYTFGSGTRLTVV.

V gene TRBV5-5 combines with J gene TRBJ2-2; D is unresolved. Trimming shortened V by 2 bases and J by 6 bases, and 14 bases separated the two germline ends. The V gene's germline CDR1 is SGHKS and CDR2 YYEKEE (reference sequence). This CDR3 region has 15 residues. The CDR3 bases are TGTGCCAGCAGCTTTACCACGGCTGTCCCCGGGGAGCTGTTTTTT. This translates into CASSFTTAVPGELFF.

As regards this clone: Other DNA sequences in the same sample also yield this CDR3. The rearrangement uses TRBV7-9 and TRBJ1-1; TRBD1 matches 8 bases. J was trimmed by 5 bases and V by 5 bases; bases with no gene match: 4. The CDR3 is 13 residues long. The germline gives CDR1 SEHNR, CDR2 FQNEAQ (reference sequence). The CDR3 protein is CASSVTGGTEAFF. CDR3 DNA sequence: TGTGCCAGCAGCGTTACAGGGGGGACTGAAGCTTTCTTT.

The chain links TRBV9 to TRBJ2-7; no definite D call. The CDR3 contains 14 residues. The ends were cut back, 1 base at V and 1 base at J, with 9 bases in the middle. Germline CDR1 is SGDLS and CDR2 is YYNGEE. The DNA of the CDR3 is TGTGCCAGCAGCGTAAGTTACGGGTCCTACGAGCAGTACTTC. Protein sequence: CASSVSYGSYEQYF.

The chain recombines TRBV7-9 with TRBJ1-1; 8 nucleotides agree with TRBD1. V shed 4 bases, J shed 4 bases, and the junction held 11 bases outside the gene matches. CDR3 length: 16 residues. The V gene's germline CDR1 is SEHNR and CDR2 FQNEAQ (reference sequence). The CDR3 region has the DNA TGTGCCAGCAGCTCCCTACAGGGGGGAGGGGGCACTGAAGCTTTCTTT. Translating it yields CASSSLQGGGGTEAFF. The variable domain in full, with the rest retrieved from reference TRBV7-9 and TRBJ1-1, is DTGVSQNPRHKITKRGQNVTFRCDPISEHNRLYWYRQTLGQGPEFLTYFQNEAQLEKSRLLSDRFSAERPKGSFSTLEIQRTEQGDSAMYLCASSSLQGGGGTEAFFGQGTRLTVV.

The CDR3: CASSLRPQEGFEAFF. CDR3 in DNA: TGTGCCAGCAGTCTACGCCCGCAAGAGGGGTTTGAAGCTTTCTTT. The V gene is TRBV6-2 or TRBV6-3, the J gene TRBJ1-1; D is possibly TRBD1 (5 bases). Per the germline V gene, CDR1 is MNHEY and CDR2 is SVGEGT. The CDR3 loop spans 15 amino acids. V was pared by 5 bases and J by 7 bases, with 20 bases between.

Written as DNA, the CDR3 is TGTGCCAGCAGTGAATCCTCCAGGGAGCAGTACTTC. Amino acid sequence: CASSESSREQYF. V usage is TRBV6-1 and J usage is TRBJ2-7, with D hard to call. Germline CDR1 and CDR2: MNHNS and SASEGT. The CDR3 contains 12 residues. V was shortened by 2 bases and J by 7 bases, with 9 bases between the two germline ends.